This T cell receptor (beta chain) was recorded in a study of blood T cell repertoires in COVID-19. Study-level background: T cells, B-cell-depleted T cells, or PBMCs supplied cDNA or gDNA.

Germline V lookup: CDR1 SGDLS, CDR2 YYNGEE. With V trimmed by 6 bases and J by 6 bases, 13 bases remained unmatched. The CDR3 consists of 16 residues. Patients from Seattle were sampled longitudinally, starting during active infection. In the original analysis: Reference gene primer amplification gave estimated nucleated cell counts. Measured with immunoSEQ multiplex PCR; TCRdb has only the in-frame clones, and not every one. V and J calls and clone size are those listed in that table; D and trimming were worked out from the DNA. The sample lists approximately 290,000 clones; roughly 90% were seen once.

The sequenced sample consisted of peripheral blood. This clonotype originated in a woman in her twenties or thirties with COVID-19, enrolled during active disease. The chain has TRBV9 and TRBJ1-2, with 11 nucleotides matching TRBD1. CDR3 residues: CASNGVGTGGLNGYTF. The DNA of the CDR3 is TGTGCCAGCAACGGCGTCGGGACAGGGGGACTTAATGGCTACACCTTC.